This entry features one TCR beta chain sequence. The antigen is unknown. This sample stems from a study of T cells in Graves' hyperthyroidism and ophthalmopathy. Overall study results and limits: Blood also held most thyroid clonotypes expanded beyond 0.001.

Each ophthalmopathy patient scored at least 3 on the Clinical Activity Score and at least 4 on NOSPECS grade, with duration under 3 months. Patients having uncontrolled infection, another autoimmune disease, pregnancy or lactation were not included. The germline gives CDR1 LNHDA, CDR2 SQIVND (reference sequence). V was cut by 9 bases and J by 3 bases, with 5 bases left in between. This CDR3 contains 10 residues. Researchers amplified the TCR beta CDR3 regions from RNA transcripts. Using the HTBI primer set, a first-round RT-PCR was run on the TCR CDR3. TCRdb re-called the multiplex PCR reads with MiXCR, one entry per CDR3 protein. The top ten clones hold 13% of a sample with 400,000 to 500,000 distinct CDR3 sequences, approximately 15% of them seen once.

This TCR was recovered from a man aged 18 to 29 with Graves' ophthalmopathy. The source material was blood. The chain uses TRBV19 and TRBJ2-5; D gene uncertain. CDR3 residues: CARAKETQYF. CDR3 bases: TGTGCCAGAGCGAAAGAGACCCAGTACTTC.